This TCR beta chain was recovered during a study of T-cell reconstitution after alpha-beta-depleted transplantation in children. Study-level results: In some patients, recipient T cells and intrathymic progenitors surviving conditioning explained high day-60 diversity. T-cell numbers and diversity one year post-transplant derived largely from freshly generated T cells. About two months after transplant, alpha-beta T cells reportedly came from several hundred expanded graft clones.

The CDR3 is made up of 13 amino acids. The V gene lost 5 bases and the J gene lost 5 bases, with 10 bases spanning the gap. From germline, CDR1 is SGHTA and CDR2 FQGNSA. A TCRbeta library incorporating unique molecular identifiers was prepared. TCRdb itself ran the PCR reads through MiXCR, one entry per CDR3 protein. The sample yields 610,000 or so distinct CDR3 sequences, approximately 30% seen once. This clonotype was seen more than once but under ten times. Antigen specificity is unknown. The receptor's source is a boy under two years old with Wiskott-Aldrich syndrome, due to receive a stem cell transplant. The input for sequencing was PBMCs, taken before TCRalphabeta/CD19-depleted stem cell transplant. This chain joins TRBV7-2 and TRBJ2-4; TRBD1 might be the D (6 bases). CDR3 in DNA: TGTGCCAGCAGCGCGACAGGCCAAAACATTCAGTACTTC. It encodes CASSATGQNIQYF.